This T cell receptor (beta chain) was identified in a study of response to subunit inactivated influenza vaccine. Regarding the study as a whole: Researchers suggested that each seasonal influenza vaccination recruits few new T cells.

TCRdb called the RT-PCR reads again in MiXCR, with one record for every CDR3 protein. Of fewer than 250,000 distinct CDR3 sequences listed, 13% to 15% are singletons. With regard to this clonotype: Its specificity is unknown. One end of the junction fails to match germline, which may point to a read error.

Looked up from germline, CDR1 is SGHAT and CDR2 is FQNNGV. This CDR3 has 16 residues. The sample consisted of CD8+ T cells sorted from PBMCs, taken about 5 days after vaccination. This receptor was obtained from a man aged 45-65 years who received an inactivated influenza vaccine. The rearrangement uses TRBV11-2 and TRBJ1-1; D call uncertain. For the CDR3, the DNA is TGTGCTAGCAGCTTAGATTGGGTCAGAATGAACACTGAAGCTTTCTTT. This translates into CASSLDWVRMNTEAFF.